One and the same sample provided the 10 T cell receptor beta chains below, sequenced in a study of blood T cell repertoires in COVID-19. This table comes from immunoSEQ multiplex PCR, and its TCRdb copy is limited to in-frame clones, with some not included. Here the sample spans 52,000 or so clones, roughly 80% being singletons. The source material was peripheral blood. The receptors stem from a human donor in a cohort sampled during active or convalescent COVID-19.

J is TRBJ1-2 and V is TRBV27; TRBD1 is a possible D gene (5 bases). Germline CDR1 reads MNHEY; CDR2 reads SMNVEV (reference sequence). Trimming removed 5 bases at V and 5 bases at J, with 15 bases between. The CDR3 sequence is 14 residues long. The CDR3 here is CASSLSPAGYGYTF. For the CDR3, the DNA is TGTGCCAGCAGTCTAAGCCCTGCAGGGTATGGCTACACCTTC.

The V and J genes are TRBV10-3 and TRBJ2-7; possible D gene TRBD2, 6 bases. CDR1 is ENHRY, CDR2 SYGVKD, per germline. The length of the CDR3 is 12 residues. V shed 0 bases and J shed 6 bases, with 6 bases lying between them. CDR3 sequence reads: CAISESGGEQYF. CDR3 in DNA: TGTGCCATCAGTGAGTCGGGGGGCGAGCAGTACTTC.

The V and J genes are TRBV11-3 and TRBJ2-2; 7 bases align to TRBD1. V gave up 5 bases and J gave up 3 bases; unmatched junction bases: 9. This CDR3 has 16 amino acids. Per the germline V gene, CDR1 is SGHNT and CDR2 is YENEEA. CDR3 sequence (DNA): TGTGCCAGCAGCCCTAGCAGGGGGTCCCACACCGGGGAGCTGTTTTTT. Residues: CASSPSRGSHTGELFF.

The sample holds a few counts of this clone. The CDR3 protein is CASRGGLAGPQETQYF. CDR3 coding DNA: TGTGCCAGCAGGGGGGGTCTAGCGGGCCCCCAAGAGACCCAGTACTTC. This chain connects TRBV27 to TRBJ2-5; 8 bases fit TRBD2. The CDR3 is 16 residues long. Germline V CDR1 and CDR2: MNHEY, SMNVEV (reference sequence). Unmatched junction bases numbered 10, after V lost 6 bases and J lost 1 base.

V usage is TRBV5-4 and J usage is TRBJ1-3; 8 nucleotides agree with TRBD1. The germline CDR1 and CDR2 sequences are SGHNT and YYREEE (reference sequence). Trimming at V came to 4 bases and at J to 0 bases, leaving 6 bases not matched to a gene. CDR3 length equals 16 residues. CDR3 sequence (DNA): TGTGCCAGCAGCCCGGGACAGGTTAGCTCTGGAAACACCATATATTTT. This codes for CASSPGQVSSGNTIYF.

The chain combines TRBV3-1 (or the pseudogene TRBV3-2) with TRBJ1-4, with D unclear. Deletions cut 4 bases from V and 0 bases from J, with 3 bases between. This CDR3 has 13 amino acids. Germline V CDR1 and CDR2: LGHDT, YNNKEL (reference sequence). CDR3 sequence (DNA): TGTGCCAGCAGCCTCTCAACTAATGAAAAACTGTTTTTT. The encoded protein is CASSLSTNEKLFF.

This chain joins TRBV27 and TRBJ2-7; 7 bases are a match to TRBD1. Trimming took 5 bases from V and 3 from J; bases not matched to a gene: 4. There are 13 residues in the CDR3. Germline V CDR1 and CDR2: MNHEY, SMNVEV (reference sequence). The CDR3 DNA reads TGTGCCAGCAGTCTAAACAGGGGCTACGAGCAGTACTTC. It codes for CASSLNRGYEQYF.

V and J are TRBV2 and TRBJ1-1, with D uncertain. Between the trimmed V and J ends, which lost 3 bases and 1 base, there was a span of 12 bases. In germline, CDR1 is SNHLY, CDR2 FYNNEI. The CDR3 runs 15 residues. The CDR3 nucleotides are TGTGCCAGCAGTGATTCCGGGATTAGGAACACTGAAGCTTTCTTT. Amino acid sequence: CASSDSGIRNTEAFF.

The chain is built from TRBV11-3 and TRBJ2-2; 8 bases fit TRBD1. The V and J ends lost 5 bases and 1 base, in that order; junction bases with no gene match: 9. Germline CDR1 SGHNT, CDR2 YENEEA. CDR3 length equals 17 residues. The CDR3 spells CASSGPPGGVNTGELFF. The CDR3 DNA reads TGTGCCAGCAGCGGGCCTCCAGGGGGCGTGAACACCGGGGAGCTGTTTTTT.

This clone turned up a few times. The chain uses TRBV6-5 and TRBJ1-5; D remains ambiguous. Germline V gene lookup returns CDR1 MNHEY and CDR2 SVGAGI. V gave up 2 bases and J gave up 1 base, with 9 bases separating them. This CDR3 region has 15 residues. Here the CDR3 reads CASSYPNRSNQPQHF. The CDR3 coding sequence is TGTGCCAGCAGTTACCCCAATCGGAGCAATCAGCCCCAGCATTTT.